This T cell receptor beta chain was identified during a study of T cells in Graves' hyperthyroidism and ophthalmopathy. Study overall: Peripheral blood collection took place at initial diagnosis, before any treatment.

RNA transcripts were the template for amplifying TCR beta CDR3 regions. TCR CDR3 regions were first amplified by RT-PCR with HTBI primers. Using its own MiXCR run on the multiplex PCR reads, TCRdb lists one record per CDR3 protein. The profile shows approximately 420,000 distinct CDR3 sequences, under 15% of them singletons. Study results and limitations: Most expanded thyroid clonotypes above 0.001 also appeared in blood.

The V gene end was trimmed by 0 bases and the J gene end by 5 bases; junction bases not matched to a gene: 7. The CDR3 covers 16 residues. CDR1 and CDR2 (germline): MGHRA, YSYEKL. On this clonotype itself: Its antigen is currently unknown.

Stable hyperthyroidism: no ophthalmopathy progression over 18 months of follow-up. Lactation, pregnancy, other autoimmune disease or uncontrolled infection led to exclusion of patients. The specimen sequenced was blood. The receptor was derived from a woman in her twenties or thirties with Graves' hyperthyroidism. The V call is TRBV4-1, the J call TRBJ2-1; TRBD2 agrees at 7 bases. CDR3 bases: TGCGCCAGCAGCCAAGATCCCAGCGGGAATCACAATGAGCAGTTCTTC. Residues: CASSQDPSGNHNEQFF.